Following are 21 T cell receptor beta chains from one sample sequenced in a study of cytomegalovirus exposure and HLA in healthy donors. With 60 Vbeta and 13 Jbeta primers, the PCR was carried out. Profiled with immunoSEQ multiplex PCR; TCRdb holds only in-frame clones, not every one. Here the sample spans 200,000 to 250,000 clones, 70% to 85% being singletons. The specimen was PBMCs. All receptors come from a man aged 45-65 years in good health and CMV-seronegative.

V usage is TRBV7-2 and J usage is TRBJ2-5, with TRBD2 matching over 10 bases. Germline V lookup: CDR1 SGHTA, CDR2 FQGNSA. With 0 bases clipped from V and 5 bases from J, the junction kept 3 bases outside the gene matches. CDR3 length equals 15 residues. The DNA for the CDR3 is TGTGCCAGCAGCTTAGCAGCGGGAGGGCCGGAGACCCAGTACTTC. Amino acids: CASSLAAGGPETQYF.

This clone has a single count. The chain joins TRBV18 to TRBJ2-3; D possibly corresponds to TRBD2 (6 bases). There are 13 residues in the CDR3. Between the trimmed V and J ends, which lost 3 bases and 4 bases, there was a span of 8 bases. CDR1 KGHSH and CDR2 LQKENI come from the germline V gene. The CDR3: CASSPGLSDTQYF. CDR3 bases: TGTGCCAGCTCACCGGGACTCTCAGATACGCAGTATTTT.

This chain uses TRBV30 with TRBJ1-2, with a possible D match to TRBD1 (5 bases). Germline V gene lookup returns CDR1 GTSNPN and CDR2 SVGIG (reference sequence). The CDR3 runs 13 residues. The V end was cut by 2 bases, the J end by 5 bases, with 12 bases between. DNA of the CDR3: TGTGCCTGGAGTTATGTGGGGCGGTATGGCTACACCTTC. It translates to CAWSYVGRYGYTF.

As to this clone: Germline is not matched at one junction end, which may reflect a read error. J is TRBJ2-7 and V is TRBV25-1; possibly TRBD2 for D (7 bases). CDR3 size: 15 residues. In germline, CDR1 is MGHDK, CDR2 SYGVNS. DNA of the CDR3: TGTGCCGGCAGTGGGGGGCGAGCGGGATTGCCCGAGCAGTACTTC. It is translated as CAGSGGRAGLPEQYF.

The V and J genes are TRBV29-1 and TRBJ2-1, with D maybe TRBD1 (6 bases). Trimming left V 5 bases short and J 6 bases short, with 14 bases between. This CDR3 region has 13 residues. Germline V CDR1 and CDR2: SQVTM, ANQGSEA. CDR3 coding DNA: TGCAGCGTTTTACAGGGTATTTTCAATGAGCAGTTCTTC. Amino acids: CSVLQGIFNEQFF.

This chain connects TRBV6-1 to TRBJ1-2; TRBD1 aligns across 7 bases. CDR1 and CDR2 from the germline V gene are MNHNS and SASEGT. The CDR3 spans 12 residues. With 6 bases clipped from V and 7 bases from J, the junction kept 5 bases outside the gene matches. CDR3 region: CASRENRGGYTF. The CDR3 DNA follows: TGTGCCAGCAGAGAGAACAGGGGTGGCTACACCTTC.

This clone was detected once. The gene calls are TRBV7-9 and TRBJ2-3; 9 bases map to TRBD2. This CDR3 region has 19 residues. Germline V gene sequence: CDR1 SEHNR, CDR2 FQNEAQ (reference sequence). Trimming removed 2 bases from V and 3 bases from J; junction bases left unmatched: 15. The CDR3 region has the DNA TGTGCCAGCAGCTTAAGGAGGCTCGGCGCTAGCGGGAATACAGATACGCAGTATTTT. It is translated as CASSLRRLGASGNTDTQYF.

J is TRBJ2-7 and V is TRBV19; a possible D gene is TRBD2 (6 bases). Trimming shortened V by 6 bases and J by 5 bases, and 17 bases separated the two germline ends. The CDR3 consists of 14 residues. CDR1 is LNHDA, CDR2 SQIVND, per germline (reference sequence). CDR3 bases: TGTGCCAGTAGCTCACTAGCTCCGGGGCACGAGCAGTACTTC. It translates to CASSSLAPGHEQYF.

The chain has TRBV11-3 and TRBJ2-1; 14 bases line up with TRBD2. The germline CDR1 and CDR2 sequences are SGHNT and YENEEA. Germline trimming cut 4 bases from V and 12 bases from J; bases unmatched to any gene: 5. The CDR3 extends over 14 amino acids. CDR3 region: CASSSGLAGEVQFF. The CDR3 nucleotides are TGTGCCAGCAGCTCGGGACTAGCGGGAGAGGTGCAGTTCTTC.

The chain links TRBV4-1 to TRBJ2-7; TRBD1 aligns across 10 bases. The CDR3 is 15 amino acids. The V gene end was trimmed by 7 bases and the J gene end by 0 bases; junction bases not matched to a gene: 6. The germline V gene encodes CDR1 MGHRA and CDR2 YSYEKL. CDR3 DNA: TGCGCCAGCACCCCGGGACAGGGGAGCTCCTACGAGCAGTACTTC. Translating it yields CASTPGQGSSYEQYF.

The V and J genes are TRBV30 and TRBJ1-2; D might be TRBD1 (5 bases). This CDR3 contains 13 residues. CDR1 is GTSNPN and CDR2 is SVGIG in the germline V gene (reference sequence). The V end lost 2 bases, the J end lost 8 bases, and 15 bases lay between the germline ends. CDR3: CAWSLGRGSGYTF. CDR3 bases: TGTGCCTGGAGTTTGGGACGGGGGTCCGGCTACACCTTC.

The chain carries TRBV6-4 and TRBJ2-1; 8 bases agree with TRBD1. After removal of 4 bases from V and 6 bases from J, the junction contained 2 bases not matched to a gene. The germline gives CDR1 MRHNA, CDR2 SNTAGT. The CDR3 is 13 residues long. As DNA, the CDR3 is TGTGCCAGCAGTGTACAGGGGGGCAATGAGCAGTTCTTC. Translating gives CASSVQGGNEQFF.

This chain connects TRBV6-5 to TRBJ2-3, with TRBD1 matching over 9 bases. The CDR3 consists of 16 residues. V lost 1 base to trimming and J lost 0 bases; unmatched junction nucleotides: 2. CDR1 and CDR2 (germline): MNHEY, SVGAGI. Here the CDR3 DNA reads TGTGCCAGCAGTTACTACAGGGGGCGGAGCACAGATACGCAGTATTTT. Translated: CASSYYRGRSTDTQYF.

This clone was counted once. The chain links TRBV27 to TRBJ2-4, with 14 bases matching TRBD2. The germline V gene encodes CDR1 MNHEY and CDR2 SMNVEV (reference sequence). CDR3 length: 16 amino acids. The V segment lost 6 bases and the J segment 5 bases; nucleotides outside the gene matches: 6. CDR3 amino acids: CASRGLAGAEENIQYF. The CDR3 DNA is TGTGCCAGCAGGGGACTAGCGGGAGCGGAAGAAAACATTCAGTACTTC.

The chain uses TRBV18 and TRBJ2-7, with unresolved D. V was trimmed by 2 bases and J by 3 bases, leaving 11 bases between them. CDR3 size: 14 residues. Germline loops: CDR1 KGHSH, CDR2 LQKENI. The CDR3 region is CASSPITRNYEQYF. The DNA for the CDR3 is TGTGCCAGCTCACCAATTACTCGAAACTACGAGCAGTACTTC.

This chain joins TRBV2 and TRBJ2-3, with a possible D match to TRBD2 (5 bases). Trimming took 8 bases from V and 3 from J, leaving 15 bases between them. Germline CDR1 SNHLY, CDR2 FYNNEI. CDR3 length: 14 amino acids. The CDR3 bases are TGTGCCAGCGTCGGGATTTCCAAAACAGATACGCAGTATTTT. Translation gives CASVGISKTDTQYF.

CDR3 DNA: TGTGCCAGCAGTTCCAGCGGGAGGAATAATGAGCAGTTCTTC. This translates into CASSSSGRNNEQFF. The V call is TRBV25-1, the J call TRBJ2-1; TRBD2 matches 9 bases. Germline CDR1 MGHDK, CDR2 SYGVNS. This CDR3 has 14 amino acids. V shed 5 bases, J shed 7 bases, and the junction held 6 bases outside the gene matches.

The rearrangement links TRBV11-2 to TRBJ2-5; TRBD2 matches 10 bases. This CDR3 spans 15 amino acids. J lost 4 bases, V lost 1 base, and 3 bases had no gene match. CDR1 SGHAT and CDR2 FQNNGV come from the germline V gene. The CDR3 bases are TGTGCCAGCAGCTTAGTACTAGCGGGGCGAGAGACCCAGTACTTC. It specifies CASSLVLAGRETQYF.

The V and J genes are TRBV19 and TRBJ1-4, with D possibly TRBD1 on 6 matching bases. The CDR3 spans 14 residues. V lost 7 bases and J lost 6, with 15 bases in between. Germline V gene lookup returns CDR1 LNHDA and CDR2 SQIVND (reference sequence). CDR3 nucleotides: TGTGCCAGTACCACAGGGATGACGCATGAAAAACTGTTTTTT. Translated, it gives CASTTGMTHEKLFF.

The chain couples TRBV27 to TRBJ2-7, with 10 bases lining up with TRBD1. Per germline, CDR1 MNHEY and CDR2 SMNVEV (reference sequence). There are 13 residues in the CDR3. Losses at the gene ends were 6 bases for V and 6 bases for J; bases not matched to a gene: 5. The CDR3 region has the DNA TGTGCCAGCAGCTTCCGGGACAGGGGCGAGCAGTACTTC. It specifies CASSFRDRGEQYF.

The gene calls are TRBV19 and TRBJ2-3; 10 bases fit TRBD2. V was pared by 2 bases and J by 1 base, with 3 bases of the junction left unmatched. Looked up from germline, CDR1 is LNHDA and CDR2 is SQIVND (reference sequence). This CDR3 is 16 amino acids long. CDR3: CASSIIAGGGTDTQYF. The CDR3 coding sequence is TGTGCCAGTAGTATAATAGCGGGAGGAGGCACAGATACGCAGTATTTT.